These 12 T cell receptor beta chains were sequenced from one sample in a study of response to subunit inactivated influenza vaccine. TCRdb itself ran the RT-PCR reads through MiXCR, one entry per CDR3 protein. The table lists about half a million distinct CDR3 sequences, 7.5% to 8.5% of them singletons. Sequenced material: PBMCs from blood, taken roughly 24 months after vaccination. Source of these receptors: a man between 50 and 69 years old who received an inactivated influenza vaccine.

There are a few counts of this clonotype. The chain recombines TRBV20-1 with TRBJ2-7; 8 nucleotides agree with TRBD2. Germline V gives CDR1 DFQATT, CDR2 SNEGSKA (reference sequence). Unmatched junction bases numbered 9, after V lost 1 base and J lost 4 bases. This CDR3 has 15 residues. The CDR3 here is CSARAGGDQLYEQYF. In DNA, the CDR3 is TGCAGTGCTAGAGCGGGAGGGGACCAATTATACGAGCAGTACTTC.

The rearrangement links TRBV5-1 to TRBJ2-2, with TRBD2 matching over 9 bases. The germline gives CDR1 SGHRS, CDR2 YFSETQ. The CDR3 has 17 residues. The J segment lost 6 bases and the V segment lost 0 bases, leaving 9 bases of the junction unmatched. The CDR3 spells CASSLAGLAGGPGELFF. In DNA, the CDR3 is TGCGCCAGCAGCTTGGCGGGACTAGCCGGGGGTCCCGGGGAGCTGTTTTTT.

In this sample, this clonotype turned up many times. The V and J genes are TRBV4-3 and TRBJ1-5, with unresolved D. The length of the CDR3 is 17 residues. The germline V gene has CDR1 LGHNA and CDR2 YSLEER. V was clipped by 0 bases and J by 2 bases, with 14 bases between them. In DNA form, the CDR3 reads TGCGCCAGCAGCCAAGATGCTACCAGCGGTGGCAATCAGCCCCAGCATTTT. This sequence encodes CASSQDATSGGNQPQHF.

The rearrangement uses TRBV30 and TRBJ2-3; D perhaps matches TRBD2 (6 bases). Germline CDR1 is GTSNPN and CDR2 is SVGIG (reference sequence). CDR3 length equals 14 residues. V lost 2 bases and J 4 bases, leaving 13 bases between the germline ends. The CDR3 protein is CAWSKLARPDTQYF. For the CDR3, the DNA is TGTGCCTGGAGTAAACTAGCAAGGCCAGATACGCAGTATTTT.

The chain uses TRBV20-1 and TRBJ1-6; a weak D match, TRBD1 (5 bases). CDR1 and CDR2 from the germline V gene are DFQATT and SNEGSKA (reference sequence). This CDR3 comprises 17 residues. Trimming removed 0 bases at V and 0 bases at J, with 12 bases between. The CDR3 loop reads CSAREWGRSSYNSPLHF. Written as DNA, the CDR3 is TGCAGTGCTAGAGAGTGGGGCAGGAGCTCCTATAATTCACCCCTCCACTTT.

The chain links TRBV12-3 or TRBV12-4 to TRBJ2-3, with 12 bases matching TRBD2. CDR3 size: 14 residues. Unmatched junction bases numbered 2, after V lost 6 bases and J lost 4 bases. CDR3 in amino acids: CASSTSGRPDTQYF. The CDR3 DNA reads TGTGCCAGCAGCACTAGCGGGAGGCCAGATACGCAGTATTTT.

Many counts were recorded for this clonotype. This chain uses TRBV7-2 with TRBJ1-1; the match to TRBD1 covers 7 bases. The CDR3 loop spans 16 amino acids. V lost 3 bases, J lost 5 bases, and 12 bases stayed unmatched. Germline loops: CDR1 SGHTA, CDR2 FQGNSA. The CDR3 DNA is TGTGCCAGCAGCTTGGGACAGAAAAAGAGGAGGACTGAAGCTTTCTTT. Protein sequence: CASSLGQKKRRTEAFF.

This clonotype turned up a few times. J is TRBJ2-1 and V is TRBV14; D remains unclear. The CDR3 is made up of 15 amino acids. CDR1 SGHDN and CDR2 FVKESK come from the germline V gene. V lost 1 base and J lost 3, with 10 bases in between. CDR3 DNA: TGTGCCAGCAGCCAAGGTCTCCTTTACTACAATGAGCAGTTCTTC. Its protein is CASSQGLLYYNEQFF.

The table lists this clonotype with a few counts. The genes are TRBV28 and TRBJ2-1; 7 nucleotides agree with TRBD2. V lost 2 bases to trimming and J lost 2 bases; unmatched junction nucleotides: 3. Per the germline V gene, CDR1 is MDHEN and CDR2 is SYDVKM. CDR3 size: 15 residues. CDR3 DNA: TGTGCCAGCAGTTTAACTGGGAGGGCCTACAATGAGCAGTTCTTC. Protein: CASSLTGRAYNEQFF.

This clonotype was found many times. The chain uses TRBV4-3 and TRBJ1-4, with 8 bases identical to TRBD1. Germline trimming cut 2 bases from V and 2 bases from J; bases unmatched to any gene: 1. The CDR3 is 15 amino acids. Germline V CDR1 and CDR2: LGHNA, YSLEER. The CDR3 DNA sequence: TGCGCCAGCAGCCAAAGGACAGGGACTAATGAAAAACTGTTTTTT. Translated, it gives CASSQRTGTNEKLFF.

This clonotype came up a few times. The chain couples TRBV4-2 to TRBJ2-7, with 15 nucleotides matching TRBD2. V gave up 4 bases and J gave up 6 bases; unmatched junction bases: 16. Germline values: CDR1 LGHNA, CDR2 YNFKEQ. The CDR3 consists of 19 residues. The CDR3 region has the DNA TGTGCCAGCAGCCCGTGGACTAGCGGGGGGGCCATATTCTTCGGCGAGCAGTACTTC. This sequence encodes CASSPWTSGGAIFFGEQYF.

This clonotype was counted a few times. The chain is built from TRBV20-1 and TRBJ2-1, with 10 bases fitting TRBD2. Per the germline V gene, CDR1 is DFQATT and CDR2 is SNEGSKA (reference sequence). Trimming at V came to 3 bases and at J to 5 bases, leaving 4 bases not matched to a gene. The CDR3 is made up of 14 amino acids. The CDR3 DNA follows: TGCAGTGCTAGTGGACTAGCGGACAACAATGAGCAGTTCTTC. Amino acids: CSASGLADNNEQFF.